This T cell receptor (beta chain) was profiled in a study of cytomegalovirus exposure and HLA in healthy donors. The wider study: The same platform was used for the 120 validation repertoires and the approximately 670 first-cohort repertoires, a later analysis reported.

Clones were sequenced by immunoSEQ multiplex PCR, and TCRdb holds only the in-frame ones, with some missing. Of 68,000 or so clones in the sample, around 93% were seen once. A single count supports this clone. The antigen remains undetermined. Study observations and caveats: The classifier was said to identify cytomegalovirus status with high specificity and sensitivity. Cytomegalovirus association was assigned to more than 150 TCR beta chains.

The donors were part of the validation cohort of around 110 subjects. That cohort was separate from the first cohort, which comprised 500 to 850 subjects. The length of the CDR3 is 18 residues. Germline values: CDR1 SGHVS, CDR2 FQNEAQ. The J segment lost 0 bases and the V segment lost 2 bases, leaving 6 bases of the junction unmatched. The receptor was derived from a man aged 18 to 30 in good health and CMV-seronegative. Sequencing input: PBMCs. This chain links TRBV7-8 with TRBJ2-7, with 14 bases fitting TRBD2. CDR3 nucleotides: TGTGCCAGCAGCTTAATGACTAGCGGGAGGGTGAGCTCCTACGAGCAGTACTTC. Translated: CASSLMTSGRVSSYEQYF.